Below, 11 T cell receptor beta chains from the same sample are listed, as sequenced in a study of cytotoxic CD8 clonotypes in ibrutinib-treated CLL. The assay was immunoSEQ multiplex PCR, and TCRdb's table has in-frame clones only and misses some. The sample contains 200,000 to 250,000 clones, more than 65% of which appear only once. The source material was PBMCs, sampled after 12 months of ibrutinib treatment. These receptors all stem from a human donor with chronic lymphocytic leukemia.

The V gene is TRBV27, the J gene TRBJ1-5; D uncertain. There are 14 residues in the CDR3. Germline loops: CDR1 MNHEY, CDR2 SMNVEV (reference sequence). The V gene lost 4 bases and the J gene lost 1 base, with 8 bases spanning the gap. This CDR3 reads CASSSEVSNQPQHF. The CDR3 nucleotides read TGTGCCAGCAGTTCTGAAGTAAGCAATCAGCCCCAGCATTTT.

The gene calls are TRBV10-3 and TRBJ2-7; D not resolved. The CDR3 runs to 12 residues. Germline CDR1 reads ENHRY; CDR2 reads SYGVKD. V lost 3 bases, J lost 5 bases, and 8 bases lay in between. The DNA for the CDR3 is TGTGCCATCAGTGATATAAGCCACGAGCAGTACTTC. This translates into CAISDISHEQYF.

Only one count was recorded for this clone. The chain joins TRBV18 to TRBJ1-3; no firm D call. Germline V gene lookup returns CDR1 KGHSH and CDR2 LQKENI. There are 11 residues in the CDR3. V was shortened by 0 bases and J by 11 bases, with 5 bases between the two germline ends. This chain's CDR3 is CASSPPGPIYF. The CDR3 region has the DNA TGTGCCAGCTCACCACCTGGGCCCATATATTTT.

The chain recombines TRBV23-1 with TRBJ1-2; a possible D gene is TRBD1 (5 bases). TRBV23-1 is noted as an ORF with a role that remains uncertain. Trimming removed 1 base from V and 5 bases from J, with 17 bases in between. The CDR3 runs to 16 residues. The chain's CDR3 is CASSQLIRGRGYGYTF. In DNA form, the CDR3 reads TGCGCCAGCAGTCAATTAATTCGGGGCCGCGGGTATGGCTACACCTTC.

The chain carries TRBV4-2 and TRBJ2-1, with TRBD2 matching over 16 bases. Germline CDR1 and CDR2: LGHNA and YNFKEQ. The CDR3 extends over 15 amino acids. V lost 3 bases and J lost 11; bases outside the gene matches: 4. The CDR3 spells CASSQGLAGGGKQFF. CDR3 bases: TGTGCCAGCAGCCAGGGACTAGCGGGAGGGGGAAAGCAGTTCTTC.

The chain combines TRBV5-5 with TRBJ2-7; a possible D gene is TRBD2 (5 bases). Germline lookup yields CDR1 SGHKS and CDR2 YYEKEE (reference sequence). CDR3 length: 15 amino acids. V lost 0 bases and J 0 bases, leaving 10 bases between the germline ends. This CDR3 reads CASSLGAEPSYEQYF. The CDR3 DNA reads TGTGCCAGCAGCTTGGGAGCGGAGCCCTCCTACGAGCAGTACTTC.

This clone appeared a few times. The chain's CDR3 is CSVTTGVANYGYTF. As DNA, the CDR3 is TGCAGCGTTACGACAGGGGTAGCTAACTATGGCTACACCTTC. V gene TRBV29-1 combines with J gene TRBJ1-2; TRBD1 agrees at 8 bases. The CDR3 consists of 14 residues. CDR1 is SQVTM and CDR2 is ANQGSEA in the germline V gene. With V trimmed by 5 bases and J by 0 bases, 5 bases remained unmatched.

CDR3 nucleotides: TGTGCCAGCAGCTTGACGGGGACTGAAGCTTTCTTT. As protein: CASSLTGTEAFF. The rearrangement joins TRBV7-2 to TRBJ1-1, with no clear D. There are 12 residues in the CDR3. Germline loops: CDR1 SGHTA, CDR2 FQGNSA. V was trimmed by 3 bases and J by 5 bases, leaving 7 bases between them. Using reference TRBV7-2 and TRBJ1-1 for the parts outside the CDR3, the full variable domain is GAGVSQSPSNKVTEKGKDVELRCDPISGHTALYWYRQSLGQGLEFLIYFQGNSAPDKSGLPSDRFSAERTGGSVSTLTIQRTQQEDSAVYLCASSLTGTEAFFGQGTRLTVV.

This clone was counted between two and nine times. The V call is TRBV19, the J call TRBJ1-1; D unclear. Germline V CDR1 and CDR2: LNHDA, SQIVND (reference sequence). Trimming left V 3 bases short and J 0 bases short, with 11 bases between. CDR3 length equals 15 residues. CDR3 in amino acids: CASSILNRVNTEAFF. The DNA of the CDR3 is TGTGCCAGTAGTATTTTGAACAGAGTGAACACTGAAGCTTTCTTT.

This clone was found once. This chain joins TRBV6-5 and TRBJ1-2; possibly TRBD1 for D (5 bases). The CDR3 loop spans 14 amino acids. The V gene's germline CDR1 is MNHEY and CDR2 SVGAGI. V was shortened by 2 bases and J by 3 bases, with 10 bases between the two germline ends. In DNA form, the CDR3 reads TGTGCCAGCAGTTACGGCAGGGCGGACTATGGCTACACCTTC. It encodes CASSYGRADYGYTF.

In regard to this clone: Other DNA sequences within the sample encode an identical CDR3. The V gene is TRBV27, the J gene TRBJ2-7; D uncertain. CDR1 is MNHEY and CDR2 is SMNVEV in the germline V gene (reference sequence). This CDR3 is 14 amino acids long. The V end lost 0 bases, the J end lost 1 base, and 7 bases lay between the germline ends. CDR3 in DNA: TGTGCCAGCAGTTTATCAGTCGGGTCCTACGAGCAGTACTTC. Encoded protein: CASSLSVGSYEQYF.